This TCR beta chain was sequenced during a study of cytomegalovirus exposure and HLA in healthy donors. Study conclusions and caveats: Cytomegalovirus association was assigned to approximately 180 TCR beta chains.

Though nominally healthy at sampling, donors likely had unrecorded immune exposures. V lost 4 bases and J lost 0, with 8 bases in between. The CDR3 is made up of 13 amino acids. Germline V lookup: CDR1 SGHRS, CDR2 YFSETQ. As concerns this clone: Its antigen is not identified.

PCR used 60 Vbeta primers and 13 Jbeta primers. The method was immunoSEQ multiplex PCR; TCRdb's version includes in-frame clones alone and lacks a portion of them. Here the sample table reports about 160,000 clones. Sequencing was performed on PBMCs. This chain links TRBV5-1 with TRBJ2-7; D is possibly TRBD2 (5 bases). The sequence derives from a woman between 55 and 75 years old in good health and CMV-seronegative. Here the CDR3 reads CASSRTPSYEQYF. The CDR3, as DNA: TGCGCCAGCAGCCGGACTCCCTCCTACGAGCAGTACTTC. Full variable domain (missing parts from reference TRBV5-1 and TRBJ2-7): KAGVTQTPRYLIKTRGQQVTLSCSPISGHRSVSWYQQTPGQGLQFLFEYFSETQRNKGNFPGRFSGRQFSNSRSEMNVSTLELGDSALYLCASSRTPSYEQYFGPGTRLTVT.